The source of this T cell receptor beta chain is a study of shared clonotypes between healthy human individuals. Notes on the study in general: It was the non-shared clonotypes that had lower generation probabilities than clonotypes shared by all four donors. A few donors had roughly 5% of their naive CD4 clonotypes in common.

Concerning this clone: Its antigen remains unidentified.

Investigators spread the genomic DNA of each subset evenly over several immunoSEQ plates. 200 to 250 ng DNA, about 33,000 T cell genomes, went into each sorted-subset replicate PCR. Sequenced by immunoSEQ multiplex PCR; TCRdb stores in-frame clones only, minus some. The sample lists some 1.4 million clones; roughly 96% were seen once. The CDR3 length is 16 residues. Trimming cost V 0 bases and J 11 bases; bases outside gene matches: 9. The germline V gene encodes CDR1 MNHNS and CDR2 SASEGT. Specimen: naive CD4+ T cells sorted from blood. The subset was: CD45RA+ positively selected. The source of this sequence is a young man in good health. The gene calls are TRBV6-1 and TRBJ1-4, with 10 bases matching TRBD1. For the CDR3, the DNA is TGTGCCAGCAGTGAAGCGCGGGACAGGGGAGTTTGGAAACTGTTTTTT. Protein sequence: CASSEARDRGVWKLFF.